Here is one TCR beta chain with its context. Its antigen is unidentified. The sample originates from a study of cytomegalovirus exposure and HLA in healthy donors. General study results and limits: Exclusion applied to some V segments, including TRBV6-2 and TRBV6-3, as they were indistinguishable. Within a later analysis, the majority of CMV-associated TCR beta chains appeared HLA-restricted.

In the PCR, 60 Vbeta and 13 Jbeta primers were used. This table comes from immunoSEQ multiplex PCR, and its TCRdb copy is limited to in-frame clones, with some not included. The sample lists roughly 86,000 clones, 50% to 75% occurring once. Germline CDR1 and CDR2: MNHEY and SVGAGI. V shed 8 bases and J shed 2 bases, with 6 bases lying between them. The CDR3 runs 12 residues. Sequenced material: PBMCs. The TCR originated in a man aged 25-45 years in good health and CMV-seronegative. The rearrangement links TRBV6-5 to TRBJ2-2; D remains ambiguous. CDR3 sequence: CASSGNTGELFF. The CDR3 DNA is TGTGCCAGCTCCGGTAACACCGGGGAGCTGTTTTTT.